The 24 T cell receptor beta chains given below trace back to one sample, sequenced in a study of CD8 T cells in Susac syndrome. An amount of RNA that ranged from roughly 0.5 to 1 ug was reverse transcribed with random hexamers. TCRdb fed the immunoSEQ multiplex PCR reads into MiXCR, producing one record per CDR3 protein. The data show around 90,000 distinct CDR3 sequences, roughly 96% seen once. Sequenced sample: CD8+ T cells from PBMCs. These receptors were collected from a human donor with Susac syndrome.

The chain combines TRBV5-4 with TRBJ2-7, with 9 bases that match TRBD2. CDR1 is SGHNT and CDR2 is YYREEE in the germline V gene (reference sequence). The CDR3 extends over 12 amino acids. V dropped 9 bases and J dropped 5; count of bases not matched to a gene: 6. CDR3 DNA: TGTGCCACGACTAGCGGCAGGAACGAGCAGTACTTC. Protein product: CATTSGRNEQYF. The variable domain in full, with the rest retrieved from reference TRBV5-4 and TRBJ2-7, is ETGVTQSPTHLIKTRGQQVTLRCSSQSGHNTVSWYQQALGQGPQFIFQYYREEENGRGNFPPRFSGLQFPNYSSELNVNALELDDSALYLCATTSGRNEQYFGPGTRLTVT.

The chain couples TRBV20-1 to TRBJ2-7; D may match TRBD1 or TRBD2 (5 bases each). CDR1 is DFQATT and CDR2 is SNEGSKA in the germline V gene (reference sequence). Trimming took 6 bases from V and 7 from J, leaving 16 bases between them. This CDR3 has 12 residues. As DNA, the CDR3 is TGCAGTGCCGCGGTGAGGGCAGGGGAGCAGTACTTC. Protein: CSAAVRAGEQYF.

CDR3 in amino acids: CASSFGIQPQHF. In DNA, the CDR3 is TGTGCCAGCAGCTTCGGGATTCAGCCCCAGCATTTT. The V call is TRBV7-9, the J call TRBJ1-5; D unclear. V was shortened by 3 bases and J by 6 bases, with 6 bases between the two germline ends. Germline loops: CDR1 SEHNR, CDR2 FQNEAQ (reference sequence). The CDR3 has 12 amino acids.

This clonotype was detected only once. The chain has TRBV20-1 and TRBJ2-2, with TRBD2 as a possible D gene (5 bases). From germline, CDR1 is DFQATT and CDR2 SNEGSKA (reference sequence). The CDR3 has 13 residues. V was cut by 0 bases and J by 6 bases, with 8 bases left in between. CDR3 in amino acids: CSARDISAGELFF. DNA for the CDR3: TGCAGTGCTAGAGATATTAGCGCCGGGGAGCTGTTTTTT.

This clonotype was detected only a few times. V gene TRBV19 combines with J gene TRBJ2-4; D is possibly TRBD1 (5 bases). Germline-derived CDR1 and CDR2 are LNHDA and SQIVND (reference sequence). V lost 5 bases and J lost 3, with 11 bases in between. This CDR3 is 14 amino acids long. The CDR3 sequence is CASSRRDDKNIQYF. The CDR3 coding sequence is TGTGCCAGTAGTCGCAGGGATGACAAAAACATTCAGTACTTC. Drawing the rest from reference TRBV19 and TRBJ2-4, the complete variable domain is DGGITQSPKYLFRKEGQNVTLSCEQNLNHDAMYWYRQDPGQGLRLIYYSQIVNDFQKGDIAEGYSVSREKKESFPLTVTSAQKNPTAFYLCASSRRDDKNIQYFGAGTRLSVL.

The genes are TRBV7-8 and TRBJ2-2; 8 bases are a match to TRBD1. The CDR3 runs 15 residues. From germline, CDR1 is SGHVS and CDR2 FQNEAQ. V lost 3 bases, J lost 4 bases, and 4 bases stayed unmatched. The CDR3 nucleotides read TGTGCCAGCAGCTTCCAGGGGGCCGGCACCGGGGAGCTGTTTTTT. Translation gives CASSFQGAGTGELFF.

This chain joins TRBV24-1 and TRBJ2-3; 10 bases are a match to TRBD2. Germline V lookup: CDR1 KGHDR, CDR2 SFDVKD. The CDR3 loop spans 18 amino acids. The ends lost 0 bases at V and 0 bases at J; junction bases unmatched: 5. The chain's CDR3 is CATSDLRSGGTSTDTQYF. Here the CDR3 DNA reads TGTGCCACCAGTGATTTGCGTAGCGGGGGGACTAGCACAGATACGCAGTATTTT.

The gene calls are TRBV7-2 and TRBJ2-7, with D perhaps TRBD1 (5 bases). Germline CDR1 and CDR2: SGHTA and FQGNSA. V was cut by 2 bases and J by 4 bases, with 15 bases left in between. The CDR3 consists of 15 residues. Here the CDR3 reads CASSLNPDREYEQYF. CDR3 bases: TGTGCCAGCAGCTTAAATCCCGACAGAGAATACGAGCAGTACTTC.

V usage is TRBV6-2 or TRBV6-3 and J usage is TRBJ1-4; D remains ambiguous. The CDR3 is 12 residues long. With 6 bases removed from V and 7 bases from J, the gap between germline ends came to 9 bases. Germline V gene data show CDR1 as MNHEY and CDR2 as SVGEGT. The CDR3 coding sequence is TGTGCCAGCAGCCGAGAACGTGAAAAACTGTTTTTT. It specifies CASSREREKLFF.

The gene calls are TRBV20-1 and TRBJ1-6; no clear D gene. Germline CDR1 DFQATT, CDR2 SNEGSKA (reference sequence). The CDR3 spans 16 residues. The V gene lost 6 bases and the J gene lost 0 bases, with 15 bases spanning the gap. The CDR3 DNA is TGCAGTGCCCCCGGGGATGGGGACTCCTATAATTCACCCCTCCACTTT. Translating it yields CSAPGDGDSYNSPLHF.

Details on this clonotype: Given the absence of the conserved phenylalanine or tryptophan at the CDR3 end, a read error is likely. V is TRBV7-6 and J is TRBJ2-2; 14 bases agree with TRBD2. Germline trimming cut 5 bases from V and 1 base from J; bases unmatched to any gene: 3. The CDR3 loop spans 17 amino acids. Germline V CDR1 and CDR2: SGHVS, FNYEAQ. The CDR3 region is CASSRLAGGRNTGELFL. The CDR3 DNA sequence: TGTGCCAGCAGCAGACTAGCGGGGGGGCGGAACACCGGGGAGCTGTTTCTT.

The gene calls are TRBV5-1 and TRBJ2-3; D remains ambiguous. CDR3 length: 15 amino acids. Germline V gives CDR1 SGHRS, CDR2 YFSETQ. V lost 0 bases and J 2 bases, leaving 10 bases between the germline ends. CDR3 region: CASSLVQAYTDTQYF. In nucleotides, the CDR3 is TGCGCCAGCAGCTTGGTTCAGGCCTACACAGATACGCAGTATTTT.

The chain combines TRBV4-1 with TRBJ2-7; TRBD2 agrees at 12 bases. V shed 0 bases, J shed 4 bases, and the junction held 1 base outside the gene matches. The CDR3 is 15 residues long. Germline CDR1 is MGHRA and CDR2 is YSYEKL. CDR3 in amino acids: CASSQDTSGGYEQYF. CDR3 bases: TGCGCCAGCAGCCAAGACACTAGCGGGGGGTACGAGCAGTACTTC.

The chain combines TRBV20-1 with TRBJ1-1, with D maybe TRBD1 (6 bases). V was cut by 1 base and J by 9 bases, with 12 bases left in between. The V gene's germline CDR1 is DFQATT and CDR2 SNEGSKA (reference sequence). The CDR3 is made up of 12 amino acids. The CDR3 loop reads CSARGWGDKAFF. In nucleotides, the CDR3 is TGCAGTGCTAGAGGGTGGGGGGACAAAGCTTTCTTT.

The genes are TRBV18 and TRBJ1-4; D might be TRBD1 (5 bases). Trimming pared 3 bases from V and 3 bases from J, leaving 8 bases between. CDR1 is KGHSH, CDR2 LQKENI, per germline. The CDR3 loop spans 14 amino acids. This CDR3 reads CASSPPGPNEKLFF. CDR3 sequence (DNA): TGTGCCAGCTCACCCCCGGGACCTAATGAAAAACTGTTTTTT.

The J gene is TRBJ1-1, the V gene TRBV15; D remains ambiguous. CDR1 and CDR2 from the germline V gene are LNHNV and YYDKDF (reference sequence). The CDR3 spans 13 residues. Trimming pared 0 bases from V and 1 base from J, leaving 3 bases between. CDR3 loop: CATSREANTEAFF. The CDR3 nucleotides read TGTGCCACCAGCAGAGAAGCGAACACTGAAGCTTTCTTT.

The rearrangement links TRBV21-1 to TRBJ2-4; TRBD1, the table's D call, lacks a check against the DNA. TRBV21-1 corresponds to a pseudogene. The CDR3 contains 17 residues. In DNA, the CDR3 is TGTGCCAGCAGCAAAGCCCGAGGACAGGGTGCCAAAAACATTCAGTACTTC. Residues: CASSKARGQGAKNIQYF.

This clonotype was observed a few times. The gene calls are TRBV9 and TRBJ1-2; D unclear. The CDR3 runs to 12 residues. Germline V gene lookup returns CDR1 SGDLS and CDR2 YYNGEE. Trimming pared 3 bases from V and 7 bases from J, leaving 10 bases between. The CDR3 reads CASSAPGGGYTF. CDR3 nucleotides: TGTGCCAGCAGCGCGCCGGGTGGTGGCTACACCTTC.

The chain uses TRBV20-1 and TRBJ2-3; D is unresolved. V was clipped by 3 bases and J by 2 bases, with 6 bases between them. This CDR3 is built from 12 residues. The germline gives CDR1 DFQATT, CDR2 SNEGSKA (reference sequence). This chain's CDR3 is CSASRTTDTQYF. DNA of the CDR3: TGCAGTGCTAGCCGCACCACAGATACGCAGTATTTT.

This clonotype occurred once. The chain joins TRBV6-2 or TRBV6-3 to TRBJ2-1, with D perhaps matching TRBD2 (6 bases). CDR1 is MNHEY, CDR2 SVGEGT, per germline. V was shortened by 5 bases and J by 3 bases, with 17 bases between the two germline ends. The CDR3 covers 16 residues. CDR3 residues: CASSDPGSQGYNEQFF. CDR3 nucleotide sequence: TGTGCCAGCAGTGACCCCGGGAGTCAGGGCTACAATGAGCAGTTCTTC.

The chain recombines TRBV5-8 with TRBJ1-4; D possibly corresponds to TRBD1 (6 bases). This CDR3 region has 15 residues. CDR1 and CDR2 (germline): SGHTS, YDEGEE. Trimming removed 0 bases at V and 8 bases at J, with 14 bases between. Here the CDR3 reads CASSLARTADEKLFF. As DNA, the CDR3 is TGTGCCAGCAGCTTGGCTAGGACAGCGGACGAAAAACTGTTTTTT.

This chain uses TRBV4-2 with TRBJ1-2; no firm D call. The CDR3 runs 15 residues. V dropped 1 base and J dropped 4 bases, with 13 bases sitting between them. From germline, CDR1 is LGHNA and CDR2 YNFKEQ. The CDR3 bases are TGTGCCAGCAGCCAAGGCCAGGCCGACGTCTATGGCTACACCTTC. It yields the protein CASSQGQADVYGYTF.

The V gene is TRBV20-1, the J gene TRBJ1-6; D remains unclear. The ends were cut back, 3 bases at V and 9 bases at J, with 9 bases in the middle. Germline CDR1 DFQATT, CDR2 SNEGSKA (reference sequence). This CDR3 contains 12 residues. The CDR3 bases are TGCAGTGCTAGGGTACCACCTTCACCCCTCCACTTT. Translated: CSARVPPSPLHF.

The chain joins TRBV29-1 to TRBJ1-3, with D hard to call. V lost 7 bases and J lost 3, with 13 bases in between. This CDR3 contains 13 residues. The germline V gene has CDR1 SQVTM and CDR2 ANQGSEA. This chain's CDR3 is CSATVENGNTIYF. In nucleotides, the CDR3 is TGCAGCGCTACGGTGGAGAATGGAAACACCATATATTTT.